The 22 T cell receptor beta chains below were found in one sample sequenced in a study of control samples from healthy donors and cancer patients. The method was immunoSEQ multiplex PCR; TCRdb's version includes in-frame clones alone and lacks a portion of them. Of tens of thousands of clones in the sample, around 91% are singletons; the top ten hold roughly 6.9%. The sample comprised blood. Receptors were obtained from a man aged 50 or older in good health.

The V call is TRBV29-1, the J call TRBJ1-1; D might be TRBD1 (6 bases). Germline V gene lookup returns CDR1 SQVTM and CDR2 ANQGSEA. The CDR3 contains 13 residues. The V and J ends lost 7 bases and 5 bases respectively, with 17 bases between them. The CDR3 nucleotides read TGCAGCGCCGGGGACGACAGGAAAACTGAAGCTTTCTTT. It encodes CSAGDDRKTEAFF.

As regards this clone: Other nucleotide sequences from this sample produce the same CDR3. The DNA for the CDR3 is TGTGCCAGCAGTAGACAGGGTGGGGTCACTGAAGCTTTCTTT. It specifies CASSRQGGVTEAFF. The chain combines TRBV6-5 with TRBJ1-1, with 7 bases fitting TRBD1. The germline gives CDR1 MNHEY, CDR2 SVGAGI. The CDR3 runs to 14 residues. J gave up 4 bases and V 5 bases, and 7 bases lay outside the gene matches.

V is TRBV11-2 and J is TRBJ2-7; D unresolved. Germline V gene lookup returns CDR1 SGHAT and CDR2 FQNNGV. V lost 2 bases and J lost 6, with 8 bases in between. CDR3 length equals 12 residues. The CDR3 nucleotides are TGTGCCAGCAGCTTATGGGCTGGCGAGCAGTACTTC. Its translation is CASSLWAGEQYF.

The rearrangement uses TRBV14 and TRBJ1-2, with 9 bases matching TRBD1. Per the germline V gene, CDR1 is SGHDN and CDR2 is FVKESK. V lost 5 bases to trimming and J lost 3 bases; unmatched junction nucleotides: 4. The CDR3 spans 14 residues. The CDR3 reads CASSTRTGDYGYTF. Here the CDR3 DNA reads TGTGCCAGCAGCACTCGGACAGGGGACTATGGCTACACCTTC.

The chain combines TRBV12-5 with TRBJ2-3; weak D call: TRBD2 (6 bases). Germline loops: CDR1 LGHNT, CDR2 FRNRAP. The CDR3 consists of 13 residues. V lost 9 bases, J lost 0 bases, and 10 bases lay in between. The CDR3: CASPGTSTDTQYF. The CDR3 DNA reads TGTGCTAGCCCCGGGACTAGCACAGATACGCAGTATTTT. Drawing the rest from reference TRBV12-5 and TRBJ2-3, the complete variable domain is DARVTQTPRHKVTEMGQEVTMRCQPILGHNTVFWYRQTMMQGLELLAYFRNRAPLDDSGMPKDRFSAEMPDATLATLKIQPSEPRDSAVYFCASPGTSTDTQYFGPGTRLTVL.

This rearrangement joins TRBV7-9 to TRBJ2-1; possibly TRBD2 for D (5 bases). V lost 2 bases and J lost 6, with 14 bases in between. This CDR3 contains 15 residues. The germline V gene encodes CDR1 SEHNR and CDR2 FQNEAQ (reference sequence). The CDR3 DNA reads TGTGCCAGCAGCTTATCGGAGGCGGCAAGCAATGAGCAGTTCTTC. Its protein product is CASSLSEAASNEQFF.

The gene calls are TRBV9 and TRBJ2-3; D may be TRBD2 (5 bases). V was shortened by 4 bases and J by 0 bases, with 15 bases between the two germline ends. Germline CDR1 SGDLS, CDR2 YYNGEE. This CDR3 contains 16 residues. CDR3 sequence (DNA): TGTGCCAGCAGCCCTCTCGGAGCGGTTAGCACAGATACGCAGTATTTT. It yields the protein CASSPLGAVSTDTQYF.

V usage is TRBV12-3 or TRBV12-4 and J usage is TRBJ1-6; D possibly corresponds to TRBD1 (5 bases). This CDR3 spans 13 amino acids. Deletions cut 6 bases from V and 12 bases from J, with 15 bases between. The CDR3: CASRERGFGPLHF. CDR3 bases: TGTGCCAGCAGGGAAAGGGGATTCGGACCCCTCCACTTT.

The chain uses TRBV20-1 and TRBJ2-7, with D hard to call. This CDR3 has 10 amino acids. In germline, CDR1 is DFQATT, CDR2 SNEGSKA (reference sequence). The V end was cut by 3 bases, the J end by 4 bases, with 4 bases between. CDR3 sequence (DNA): TGCAGTGCTAGTAGTTACGAGCAGTACTTC. Amino acids: CSASSYEQYF.

CDR3: CASSLAGPYEQYF. Written as DNA, the CDR3 is TGTGCCAGCAGTTTGGCGGGGCCTTACGAGCAGTACTTC. This chain connects TRBV12-3 or TRBV12-4 to TRBJ2-7; D may be TRBD2 (6 bases). V lost 3 bases to trimming and J lost 4 bases, with 10 bases between them. The CDR3 is 13 amino acids.

The gene calls are TRBV6-6 and TRBJ1-5; D remains unclear. The CDR3 has 14 amino acids. Trimming shortened V by 0 bases and J by 6 bases, and 9 bases separated the two germline ends. Germline V gene data show CDR1 as MNHNY and CDR2 as SVGAGI (reference sequence). The chain's CDR3 is CASSYSNIGQPQHF. CDR3 bases: TGTGCCAGCAGTTACTCGAACATCGGTCAGCCCCAGCATTTT.

The J gene is TRBJ2-5, the V gene TRBV19; possibly TRBD1 or TRBD2 for D (5 bases each). The CDR3 totals 14 residues. V was shortened by 3 bases and J by 1 base, with 9 bases between the two germline ends. Germline CDR1 and CDR2: LNHDA and SQIVND (reference sequence). The CDR3 DNA reads as TGTGCCAGTAGTATTGGGGGATTCCAAGAGACCCAGTACTTC. This sequence encodes CASSIGGFQETQYF. The whole variable domain, filled in from reference TRBV19 and TRBJ2-5, reads DGGITQSPKYLFRKEGQNVTLSCEQNLNHDAMYWYRQDPGQGLRLIYYSQIVNDFQKGDIAEGYSVSREKKESFPLTVTSAQKNPTAFYLCASSIGGFQETQYFGPGTRLLVL.

The chain uses TRBV5-6 and TRBJ2-3; no clear D. Trimming cost V 0 bases and J 0 bases, with 5 bases left between them. The V gene's germline CDR1 is SGHDT and CDR2 YYEEEE. This CDR3 contains 14 residues. In DNA form, the CDR3 reads TGTGCCAGCAGCTTGGGCAGTAGCACAGATACGCAGTATTTT. Protein: CASSLGSSTDTQYF.

The chain carries TRBV24-1 and TRBJ2-1, with D possibly TRBD2 on 6 matching bases. Trimming removed 12 bases at V and 0 bases at J, with 17 bases between. The CDR3 sequence is 15 residues long. Germline V gene data show CDR1 as KGHDR and CDR2 as SFDVKD. CDR3 coding DNA: TGTGCCTCTTCCGGGACTTCTAGCTCCTACAATGAGCAGTTCTTC. Translated, it gives CASSGTSSSYNEQFF.

This chain joins TRBV15 and TRBJ2-2; the match to TRBD1 covers 11 bases. The junction had 3 bases not matched to a gene; V was cut back by 5 bases and J by 4 bases. There are 15 residues in the CDR3. Germline V gene lookup returns CDR1 LNHNV and CDR2 YYDKDF (reference sequence). CDR3: CATSRDRGFTGELFF. CDR3 nucleotide sequence: TGTGCCACCAGCCGGGACAGGGGGTTCACCGGGGAGCTGTTTTTT.

This clone turned up a few times. The chain has TRBV7-2 and TRBJ1-1; 7 bases map to TRBD1. V lost 5 bases to trimming and J lost 3 bases; unmatched junction nucleotides: 3. CDR3 length equals 13 residues. Per germline, CDR1 SGHTA and CDR2 FQGNSA. In nucleotides, the CDR3 is TGTGCCAGCAGCCGGGACAGATACACTGAAGCTTTCTTT. Its protein is CASSRDRYTEAFF. Full variable domain (missing parts from reference TRBV7-2 and TRBJ1-1): GAGVSQSPSNKVTEKGKDVELRCDPISGHTALYWYRQSLGQGLEFLIYFQGNSAPDKSGLPSDRFSAERTGGSVSTLTIQRTQQEDSAVYLCASSRDRYTEAFFGQGTRLTVV.

The rearrangement joins TRBV6-6 to TRBJ1-5; 8 bases map to TRBD1. V trimming: 6 bases; J trimming: 8 bases; junction bases outside the gene matches: 6. CDR3 size: 13 residues. The germline CDR1 and CDR2 sequences are MNHNY and SVGAGI (reference sequence). The CDR3: CASRRQGMEPQHF. The CDR3 DNA sequence: TGTGCCAGCAGGAGACAGGGGATGGAGCCCCAGCATTTT.

J is TRBJ1-5 and V is TRBV30, with D perhaps matching TRBD1 (6 bases). The CDR3 spans 14 residues. Germline loops: CDR1 GTSNPN, CDR2 SVGIG (reference sequence). The V gene lost 0 bases and the J gene lost 3 bases, with 9 bases spanning the gap. The CDR3 loop is CAWSVGDINQPQHF. The CDR3 nucleotides are TGTGCCTGGAGTGTGGGGGACATCAATCAGCCCCAGCATTTT.

The chain couples TRBV6-2 or TRBV6-3 to TRBJ2-3; D possibly uses TRBD1 or TRBD2 (5 bases each). This CDR3 is 17 amino acids long. The V end lost 1 base, the J end lost 2 bases, and 16 bases lay between the germline ends. Germline V gene lookup returns CDR1 MNHEY and CDR2 SVGEGT. CDR3 DNA sequence: TGTGCCAGCAGTTACTGGGGGTCAAACTTTGTCACAGATACGCAGTATTTT. The encoded protein is CASSYWGSNFVTDTQYF.

J is TRBJ2-7 and V is TRBV9; TRBD2 agrees at 12 bases. The CDR3 is 16 amino acids. Germline assignment: CDR1 SGDLS and CDR2 YYNGEE. Germline trimming cut 3 bases from V and 0 bases from J; bases unmatched to any gene: 4. In DNA form, the CDR3 reads TGTGCCAGCAGCGCCCTAGCGGGGGGGAGCTCCTACGAGCAGTACTTC. It encodes CASSALAGGSSYEQYF.

The rearrangement joins TRBV14 to TRBJ1-3, with D hard to call. V gave up 6 bases and J gave up 4 bases, with 13 bases separating them. There are 14 residues in the CDR3. Germline lookup yields CDR1 SGHDN and CDR2 FVKESK. The CDR3 DNA reads as TGTGCCAGCAGTTGGCAAAAGGAGGGAAACACCATATATTTT. Protein product: CASSWQKEGNTIYF.

The chain is built from TRBV6-2 or TRBV6-3 and TRBJ2-3, with 8 nucleotides matching TRBD2. CDR1 is MNHEY, CDR2 SVGEGT, per germline. V was pared by 2 bases and J by 6 bases, with 7 bases of the junction left unmatched. This CDR3 comprises 15 residues. The CDR3, as DNA: TGTGCCAGCAGTTACCCGGGGGGGCCGGGGGATACGCAGTATTTT. It translates to CASSYPGGPGDTQYF.